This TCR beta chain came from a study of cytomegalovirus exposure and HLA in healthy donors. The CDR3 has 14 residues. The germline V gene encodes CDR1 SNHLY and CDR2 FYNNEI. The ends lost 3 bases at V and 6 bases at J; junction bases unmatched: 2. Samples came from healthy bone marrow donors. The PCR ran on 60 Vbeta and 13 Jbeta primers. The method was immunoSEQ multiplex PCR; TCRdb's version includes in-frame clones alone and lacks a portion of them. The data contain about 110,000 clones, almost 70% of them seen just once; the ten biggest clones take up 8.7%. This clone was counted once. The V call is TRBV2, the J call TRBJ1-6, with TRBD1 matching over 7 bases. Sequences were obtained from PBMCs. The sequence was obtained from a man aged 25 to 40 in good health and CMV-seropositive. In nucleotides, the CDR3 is TGTGCCAGCAGTGAGCAGGGGGTTAATTCACCCCTCCACTTT. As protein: CASSEQGVNSPLHF.